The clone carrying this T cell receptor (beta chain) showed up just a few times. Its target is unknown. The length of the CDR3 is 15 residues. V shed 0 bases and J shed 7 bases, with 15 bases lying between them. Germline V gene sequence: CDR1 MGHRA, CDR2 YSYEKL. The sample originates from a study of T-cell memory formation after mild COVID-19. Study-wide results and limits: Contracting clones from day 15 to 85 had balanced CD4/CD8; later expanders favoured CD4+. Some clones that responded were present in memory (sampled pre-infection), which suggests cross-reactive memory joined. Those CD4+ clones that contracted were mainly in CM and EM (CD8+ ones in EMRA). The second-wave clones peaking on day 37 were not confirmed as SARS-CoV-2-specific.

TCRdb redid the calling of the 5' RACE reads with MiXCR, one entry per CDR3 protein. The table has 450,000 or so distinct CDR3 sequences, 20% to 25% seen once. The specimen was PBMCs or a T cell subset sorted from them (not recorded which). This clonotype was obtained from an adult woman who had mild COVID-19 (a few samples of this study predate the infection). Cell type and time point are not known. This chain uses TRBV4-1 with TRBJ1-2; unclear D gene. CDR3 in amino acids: CASSQERGLSGGYTF. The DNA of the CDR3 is TGCGCCAGCAGCCAAGAACGGGGTCTGTCCGGTGGCTACACCTTC.